This T cell receptor (beta chain) was identified in a study of cytomegalovirus exposure and HLA in healthy donors. Study-level background: Genetic ancestry analysis placed approximately 80% of the 398 donors that were genotyped in the Caucasian-associated cluster.

The study ran its PCR with 60 Vbeta and 13 Jbeta primers. In the original processing: Unique TCR beta chains numbered approximately 76 million in a later analysis, with approximately 10 million shared. Sequencing was performed with immunoSEQ multiplex PCR; in TCRdb, only in-frame clones are kept and a portion is missing. The V and J calls and clone size come from that table; D and trimming were worked out from the DNA. This sample has about 220,000 clones, with 75% found just once. General observations from the study: Some TCR beta chains (over 150 of them) were listed as cytomegalovirus-associated. Reports indicate that TCR beta sequences accurately predicted the HLA-A and HLA-B alleles of most subjects.

Regarding this clone: The antigen remains undetermined.

The CDR3 loop spans 15 amino acids. In germline, CDR1 is WNHNN, CDR2 SYGVQD (reference sequence). V lost 3 bases and J 3 bases, leaving 15 bases between the germline ends. Sequencing was done on a sample of PBMCs. The V gene is TRBV10-1, the J gene TRBJ2-7, with D possibly being TRBD2 (5 bases). The TCR sequence derives from a woman aged 25 to 39 in good health and CMV-seronegative. The CDR3 region has the DNA TGCGCCAGCAGTGAAGGTAGACCCGGGGACTACGAGCAGTACTTC. Amino acid sequence: CASSEGRPGDYEQYF.